These T cell receptor beta chains were read from a single sample in a study of human T cells and chemical hapten exposure. TCRdb reprocessed the RACE reads via MiXCR and lists one record per CDR3 protein. The sample includes some 31,000 distinct CDR3 sequences, 5.5% seen only once; the top ten take 13%. The sample consisted of whole blood. These receptors were taken from a human donor in good health. Some clones in this sample may be carry-over from other donors' samples. The CDR3 runs from the conserved cysteine through the conserved F or W. D genes are given only for firm matches. Clone size appears in some rows only: once, few, many, or a class for an expanded clone.

>-|TRBJ1-5|TRBV28|few
CASSLTPGGNQPQHF
TGTGCCAGCAGTTTAACCCCGGGGGGCAATCAGCCCCAGCATTTT
>TRBD1|TRBJ2-6|TRBV6-1|few
CASTRDRPFSGANVLTF
TGTGCCAGCACCCGGGACAGGCCCTTCTCTGGGGCCAACGTCCTGACTTTC
>-|TRBJ2-3|TRBV2|many
CASKIRQDTDTQYF
TGTGCCAGCAAGATCCGGCAGGACACAGATACGCAGTATTTT
>TRBD2|TRBJ2-7|TRBV6-1|many
CASSALAGSSYEQYF
TGTGCCAGCAGTGCGCTAGCGGGGTCCTCCTACGAGCAGTACTTC
>-|TRBJ2-1|TRBV18|many
CASSPPTRAQFF
TGTGCCAGCTCACCCCCCACCCGCGCCCAGTTCTTC
>-|TRBJ2-2|TRBV12-3/TRBV12-4|many
CASSLDRVLTGELFF
TGTGCCAGCAGTTTGGACAGAGTACTCACCGGGGAGCTGTTTTTT
>-|TRBJ1-2|TRBV20-1|many
CSARRTASNYGYTF
TGCAGTGCTAGGCGGACAGCCTCTAACTATGGCTACACCTTC
>-|TRBJ1-5|TRBV12-3/TRBV12-4|many
CASSLQGNQPQHF
TGTGCCAGCTCGCTACAAGGCAATCAGCCCCAGCATTTT
>-|TRBJ2-3|TRBV18|many
CASSPFRQAPTQYF
TGTGCCAGCTCACCATTCAGACAGGCTCCTACGCAGTATTTT
>-|TRBJ1-3|TRBV6-5|many
CASRARGRSSGNTIYF
TGTGCCAGCAGAGCTCGGGGAAGGAGCTCTGGAAACACCATATATTTT
>-|TRBJ1-5|TRBV6-6|many
CASARDGSNQPQHF
TGTGCCAGCGCCCGGGACGGATCAAATCAGCCCCAGCATTTT
>-|TRBJ2-1|TRBV7-2|few
CASSPSGETYNEQFF
TGTGCCAGCAGTCCCTCCGGGGAAACCTACAATGAGCAGTTCTTC
>TRBD1|TRBJ1-6|TRBV12-3/TRBV12-4|few
CASSPTGGRNSPLHF
TGTGCCAGCAGTCCTACAGGGGGCAGGAATTCACCCCTCCACTTT
>TRBD2|TRBJ2-1|TRBV28|-
CASSIAGGGGNEQFF
TGTGCCAGCAGCATAGCGGGAGGTGGTGGCAATGAGCAGTTCTTC
>-|TRBJ2-5|TRBV5-4|many
CASSSKDSQETQYF
TGTGCCAGCAGCTCTAAGGACAGTCAAGAGACCCAGTACTTC
>TRBD1|TRBJ1-1|TRBV12-5|many
CASGLGILQGAGTEAFF
TGTGCTAGTGGTTTGGGAATTCTACAGGGGGCGGGCACTGAAGCTTTCTTT
>-|TRBJ1-1|TRBV21-1|many
CASSKGGQVNTEAFF
TGTGCCAGCAGCAAAGGGGGACAGGTGAACACTGAAGCTTTCTTT
>TRBD2|TRBJ2-3|TRBV6-6|many
CASATSGGVVLTDTQYF
TGTGCCAGCGCCACTAGCGGGGGGGTAGTCCTCACAGATACGCAGTATTTT
>TRBD2|TRBJ2-1|TRBV4-1|many
CASSQDALAGGPKTYNEQFF
TGCGCCAGCAGCCAAGATGCTCTAGCGGGGGGGCCGAAAACATACAATGAGCAGTTCTTC
>TRBD2|TRBJ2-5|TRBV29-1|many
CSVGGTGTSGGETQYF
TGCAGCGTTGGGGGGACGGGGACTAGCGGGGGAGAGACCCAGTACTTC
>TRBD2|TRBJ2-3|TRBV20-1|many
CSASPGSGSFDTQYF
TGCAGTGCTAGTCCGGGTAGCGGGAGTTTCGATACGCAGTATTTT
>TRBD1|TRBJ1-5|TRBV7-9|many
CASSADRALNQPQHF
TGTGCCAGCAGCGCCGACAGGGCCCTCAATCAGCCCCAGCATTTT
>-|TRBJ2-1|TRBV29-1|-
CSVGVSSYNEQFF
TGCAGCGTTGGCGTGAGCTCCTACAATGAGCAGTTCTTC
>-|TRBJ2-2|TRBV3-1|many
CASSQKGNTGELFF
TGTGCCAGCAGCCAAAAGGGGAACACCGGGGAGCTGTTTTTT
>TRBD2|TRBJ2-3|TRBV2|many
CASSEARTSGTSTDTQYF
TGTGCCAGCAGTGAAGCAAGGACTAGCGGAACTAGCACAGATACGCAGTATTTT
>TRBD2|TRBJ2-2|TRBV6-2/TRBV6-3|few
CASRSGTSGREKNTGELFF
TGTGCCAGCAGAAGTGGGACTAGCGGGAGGGAGAAGAACACCGGGGAGCTGTTTTTT
>TRBD1|TRBJ1-5|TRBV20-1|many
CSVVMGGGDQPQHF
TGCAGTGTGGTGATGGGAGGGGGCGATCAGCCCCAGCATTTT
>-|TRBJ2-7|TRBV20-1|many
CSAVSDTDFSYEQYF
TGCAGTGCCGTCTCCGACACGGATTTTTCCTACGAGCAGTACTTC
>-|TRBJ2-5|TRBV6-6|many
CASTLGPAQYF
TGTGCCAGCACCCTAGGGCCCGCCCAGTACTTC
>TRBD1|TRBJ1-5|TRBV9|-
CASSEGQGTNQPQHF
TGTGCCAGCAGCGAAGGACAGGGTACAAATCAGCCCCAGCATTTT
>-|TRBJ1-1|TRBV7-8|many
CASSLATLGIEAFF
TGTGCCAGCAGCTTAGCGACGTTGGGGATTGAAGCTTTCTTT
>TRBD2|TRBJ2-7|TRBV5-1|many
CASKAGDIYEQYF
TGCGCCAGCAAGGCGGGAGATATTTACGAGCAGTACTTC
>-|TRBJ2-1|TRBV3-1|many
CASSLGPSYNEQFF
TGTGCCAGCAGCCTTGGGCCTTCCTACAATGAGCAGTTCTTC
>-|TRBJ1-4|TRBV12-3/TRBV12-4|-
CASSLSGARLWRSVEKLFF
TGTGCCAGCAGTTTGTCGGGGGCCCGATTATGGAGGAGTGTTGAAAAACTGTTTTTT
>-|TRBJ2-3|TRBV7-2|many
CASSLGGLSTDTQYF
TGTGCCAGCAGCTTAGGGGGTTTGAGTACAGATACGCAGTATTTT
>-|TRBJ2-5|TRBV3-1|few
CASSQAMETQYF
TGTGCCAGCAGCCAAGCAATGGAGACCCAGTACTTC
>-|TRBJ2-7|TRBV2|-
CASQPLGLYEQYF
TGTGCCAGCCAACCCCTAGGACTCTACGAGCAGTACTTC
>TRBD2|TRBJ2-5|TRBV5-5|many
CASSLAAGELETQYF
TGTGCCAGCAGCTTGGCGGCGGGGGAACTCGAGACCCAGTACTTC
>TRBD2|TRBJ2-2|TRBV12-3/TRBV12-4|-
CASSLRFRLAGPGELFF
TGTGCCAGCAGTTTAAGGTTCCGACTAGCGGGTCCCGGGGAGCTGTTTTTT
>-|TRBJ1-5|TRBV4-1|few
CASSQDPTTGENQPQHF
TGCGCCAGCAGCCAAGATCCAACGACAGGCGAGAATCAGCCCCAGCATTTT
>-|TRBJ1-1|TRBV6-5|few
CASSYSLGRSNTEAFF
TGTGCCAGCAGTTACTCGTTAGGACGGTCGAACACTGAAGCTTTCTTT
>TRBD2|TRBJ2-5|TRBV20-1|few
CSANSPGRAGGTETQYF
TGCAGTGCCAACTCGCCCGGTCGAGCGGGGGGGACTGAGACCCAGTACTTC
>-|TRBJ1-1|TRBV20-1|-
CSARKGATNTEAFF
TGCAGTGCTAGAAAGGGCGCCACGAACACTGAAGCTTTCTTT
>-|TRBJ1-1|TRBV7-8|many
CASSPHGGTEAFF
TGTGCCAGCAGCCCGCATGGGGGCACTGAAGCTTTCTTT